These 15 T cell receptor beta chains were all obtained from the same sample, sequenced in a study of breast tumors, draining lymph nodes, adjacent tissues. A single record per CDR3 protein comes from TCRdb applying MiXCR to the multiplex PCR reads. The sample lists 15,000 or so distinct CDR3 sequences, around 47% seen once, with 25% to 35% in the top ten. Sequencing was carried out using tumor-adjacent breast tissue. The origin of the receptors is a female donor with breast cancer. Some clones in this sample may be carry-over from other donors' samples.

At least ten counts were recorded for this clonotype. The chain carries TRBV11-1 and TRBJ2-1; 12 bases align to TRBD2. The CDR3 consists of 19 residues. CDR1 SGHAT and CDR2 FQDESV come from the germline V gene (reference sequence). V lost 5 bases, J lost 7 bases, and 18 bases stayed unmatched. The CDR3 sequence: CASSPRMALAGGLGNEQFF. The CDR3 DNA reads TGTGCCAGCAGCCCTCGGATGGCCCTAGCGGGAGGGCTTGGGAATGAGCAGTTCTTC. Supplemented by reference TRBV11-1 and TRBJ2-1, the full variable domain reads EAEVAQSPRYKITEKSQAVAFWCDPISGHATLYWYRQILGQGPELLVQFQDESVVDDSQLPKDRFSAERLKGVDSTLKIQPAELGDSAMYLCASSPRMALAGGLGNEQFFGPGTRLTVL.

The V and J genes are TRBV29-1 and TRBJ1-6, with TRBD1 matching 8 bases. V trimming: 4 bases; J trimming: 7 bases; junction bases outside the gene matches: 3. CDR1 SQVTM and CDR2 ANQGSEA come from the germline V gene. The CDR3 totals 13 residues. DNA for the CDR3: TGCAGCGTTGGAGACAGGGGAAATTCACCCCTCCACTTT. Its translation: CSVGDRGNSPLHF.

Concerning this clonotype: At one end, the junction sequence differs from germline, possibly due to a read error. J is TRBJ1-6 and V is TRBV24-1, with a weak D call TRBD1 (5 bases). Germline CDR1 KGHDR, CDR2 SFDVKD. CDR3 size: 15 residues. CDR3 region: CATRPWDVYNSSLHF. The CDR3 DNA is TGTGCCACCAGACCCTGGGACGTCTATAATTCATCCCTCCACTTT.

This clonotype occurred many times. The chain links TRBV5-5 to TRBJ1-6; maybe TRBD1 (5 bases). Germline CDR1 and CDR2: SGHKS and YYEKEE (reference sequence). This CDR3 region has 14 residues. V gave up 5 bases and J gave up 8 bases, with 14 bases separating them. The CDR3 region has the DNA TGTGCCAGCAGACCGGGGACTGGTTATTCACCCCTCCACTTT. It specifies CASRPGTGYSPLHF.

This clonotype was detected ten times or more. Mismatch with germline at one junction end may stem from a read error. This chain joins TRBV20-1 and TRBJ1-2; 9 positions agree with TRBD1. The germline gives CDR1 DFQATT, CDR2 SNEGSKA (reference sequence). The CDR3 length is 14 residues. The CDR3 DNA follows: TGCAGTGCTAGACTGACAGGGGGGGACTCTGGCTACGCCTTC. This gives the protein CSARLTGGDSGYAF.

With regard to this clonotype: Its ends do not fully match the called genes, so a read error is possible. The chain joins TRBV10-3 to TRBJ2-3, with 8 bases that match TRBD2. CDR1 ENHRY and CDR2 SYGVKD come from the germline V gene. The CDR3 is 15 amino acids. Here the CDR3 reads CAVSDRASGSDTQYF. As DNA, the CDR3 is TGTGCCGTCAGTGATCGAGCTAGCGGGTCAGATACGCAGTATTTT.

This clonotype was seen many times. This rearrangement joins TRBV27 to TRBJ2-1; perhaps TRBD1 as D (6 bases). Germline CDR1 reads MNHEY; CDR2 reads SMNVEV (reference sequence). Trimming cost V 6 bases and J 6 bases, with 15 bases left between them. CDR3 size: 14 residues. The CDR3 sequence: CASRARTAPNEQFF. CDR3 sequence (DNA): TGTGCCAGCAGGGCCCGGACAGCGCCCAATGAGCAGTTCTTC.

This clonotype appeared many times. The chain employs TRBV4-2 and TRBJ1-3; D is perhaps TRBD1 (5 bases). Trimming left V 0 bases short and J 0 bases short, with 9 bases between. The CDR3 length is 16 residues. Germline values: CDR1 LGHNA, CDR2 YNFKEQ. The CDR3 spells CASSQDEGFSGNTIYF. The CDR3 DNA sequence: TGTGCCAGCAGCCAAGATGAGGGGTTCTCTGGAAACACCATATATTTT.

This clonotype showed up many times. CDR3 DNA sequence: TGCGCCAGCAGCCACGAAAGGGGCCATGCTTCCGGGGAGCTGTTTTTT. Encoded protein: CASSHERGHASGELFF. The chain links TRBV4-3 to TRBJ2-2; perhaps TRBD1 as D (5 bases). Per the germline V gene, CDR1 is LGHNA and CDR2 is YSLEER. The CDR3 length is 16 residues. The germline V and J ends were trimmed by 3 bases and 6 bases, with 17 bases remaining between them.

This chain links TRBV12-3 or TRBV12-4 with TRBJ2-3; 8 nucleotides match TRBD2. The CDR3 sequence is 16 residues long. V was pared by 3 bases and J by 5 bases, with 10 bases of the junction left unmatched. The CDR3, as DNA: TGTGCCAGCAGTTTGTGGGGCGGGAGGAGGAGAGATACGCAGTATTTT. Its protein product is CASSLWGGRRRDTQYF.

This clonotype came up a few times. One end of the junction varies from germline; a read error may be responsible. This chain uses TRBV7-2 with TRBJ1-2, with unresolved D. Germline loops: CDR1 SGHTA, CDR2 FQGNSA. CDR3 length: 11 amino acids. CDR3 DNA sequence: TGTGCCAGCAGCTCCCCCGACCCTTTCCCCTTC. Its translation: CASSSPDPFPF.

V usage is TRBV20-1 and J usage is TRBJ1-2; 9 bases are shared with TRBD1. The CDR3 consists of 15 residues. Germline V CDR1 and CDR2: DFQATT, SNEGSKA (reference sequence). The V gene end was trimmed by 6 bases and the J gene end by 4 bases; junction bases not matched to a gene: 12. CDR3 loop: CSATGQGASGYGYTF. Here the CDR3 DNA reads TGCAGTGCAACGGGACAGGGTGCCTCCGGCTATGGCTACACCTTC.

This clonotype was detected ten times or more. The V call is TRBV6-2 or TRBV6-3, the J call TRBJ2-5; 7 nucleotides agree with TRBD2. CDR3 size: 17 residues. The V and J ends lost 2 bases and 0 bases, in that order; junction bases with no gene match: 9. Germline values: CDR1 MNHEY, CDR2 SVGEGT. CDR3 protein: CASSYDIGRGNQETQYF. CDR3 bases: TGTGCCAGCAGTTACGACATCGGGCGGGGGAACCAAGAGACCCAGTACTTC.

This clonotype came up many times. A much larger clone lies a single base off, so this may be a read error. The missing conserved phenylalanine or tryptophan at the end of this CDR3 makes a read error likely. The rearrangement joins TRBV7-9 to TRBJ2-5; TRBD2 matches 10 bases. J gave up 5 bases and V 7 bases, and 7 bases lay outside the gene matches. Germline V CDR1 and CDR2: SEHNR, FQNEAQ (reference sequence). The CDR3 has 14 amino acids. CDR3 residues: CASIDSGGPETQYL. The CDR3 bases are TGTGCCAGCATAGATAGCGGGGGGCCTGAGACCCAGTACCTC.

The gene calls are TRBV15 and TRBJ2-1, with 14 bases fitting TRBD2. CDR3 length: 17 residues. V shed 2 bases and J 7 bases; nucleotides not matched to a gene: 7. From germline, CDR1 is LNHNV and CDR2 YYDKDF (reference sequence). As DNA, the CDR3 is TGTGCCACCAGCAGAATGGGGACTAGCGGGAGAGAAAATGAGCAGTTCTTC. Its translation is CATSRMGTSGRENEQFF. Full variable domain (rest looked up from reference TRBV15 and TRBJ2-1): DAMVIQNPRYQVTQFGKPVTLSCSQTLNHNVMYWYQQKSSQAPKLLFHYYDKDFNNEADTPDNFQSRRPNTSFCFLDIRSPGLGDTAMYLCATSRMGTSGRENEQFFGPGTRLTVL.